The 27 T cell receptor beta chains below were found in one sample sequenced in a study of cytomegalovirus exposure and HLA in healthy donors. PCR used 60 Vbeta primers and 13 Jbeta primers. Sequencing was performed with immunoSEQ multiplex PCR; in TCRdb, only in-frame clones are kept and a portion is missing. The table lists fewer than 80,000 clones, approximately 61% of them singletons. Sequenced sample: PBMCs. Receptors originate from a woman between 45 and 65 years old in good health and CMV-seropositive.

The rearrangement joins TRBV7-3 to TRBJ2-2; 7 nucleotides line up with TRBD1. The germline gives CDR1 SGHTA, CDR2 FQGTGA. V lost 1 base, J lost 4 bases, and 6 bases stayed unmatched. The CDR3 runs to 16 residues. The CDR3 bases are TGTGCCAGCAGCTTAAGTAGGGGGCGTCGCACCGGGGAGCTGTTTTTT. Protein: CASSLSRGRRTGELFF.

This clone turned up a few times. This chain uses TRBV5-1 with TRBJ1-1; maybe TRBD1 (5 bases). Germline-derived CDR1 and CDR2 are SGHRS and YFSETQ. V gave up 7 bases and J gave up 3 bases, with 10 bases separating them. The CDR3 has 12 residues. The CDR3 DNA reads as TGCGCCAGCCAGGGTCATCACACTGAAGCTTTCTTT. This encodes CASQGHHTEAFF.

The chain combines TRBV11-2 with TRBJ1-1; possibly TRBD1 for D (5 bases). The CDR3 is made up of 17 amino acids. Germline CDR1 is SGHAT and CDR2 is FQNNGV. V shed 5 bases and J shed 0 bases, with 19 bases lying between them. The CDR3 protein is CASSIGRLGQMNTEAFF. For the CDR3, the DNA is TGTGCCAGCAGCATCGGCCGTCTTGGACAAATGAACACTGAAGCTTTCTTT.

This clone was counted only a few times. The gene calls are TRBV28 and TRBJ1-1; D uncertain. Trimming stripped 4 bases from V and 1 base from J, with 4 bases between. CDR3 length: 12 residues. Germline CDR1 reads MDHEN; CDR2 reads SYDVKM. The CDR3 protein is CASSSGNTEAFF. DNA for the CDR3: TGTGCCAGCAGTTCGGGGAACACTGAAGCTTTCTTT.

This sequence joins TRBV18 and TRBJ1-1; 7 bases map to TRBD1. This CDR3 has 12 amino acids. Germline assignment: CDR1 KGHSH and CDR2 LQKENI. Trimming cost V 3 bases and J 11 bases; bases outside gene matches: 6. This CDR3 reads CASSPKTGVAFF. In DNA, the CDR3 is TGTGCCAGCTCACCCAAAACAGGGGTCGCTTTCTTT.

This chain uses TRBV9 with TRBJ2-3; D is uncertain. The CDR3 spans 13 residues. The germline V and J ends were trimmed by 3 bases and 2 bases, with 7 bases remaining between them. Germline CDR1 is SGDLS and CDR2 is YYNGEE. The CDR3 protein is CASSGQYTDTQYF. Here the CDR3 DNA reads TGTGCCAGCAGCGGGCAATACACAGATACGCAGTATTTT.

This rearrangement joins TRBV11-2 to TRBJ2-1, with 9 nucleotides matching TRBD2. This CDR3 comprises 15 residues. Unmatched junction bases numbered 8, after V lost 4 bases and J lost 7 bases. CDR1 and CDR2 from the germline V gene are SGHAT and FQNNGV. The CDR3 protein is CASSSRGGGLNEQFF. CDR3 sequence (DNA): TGTGCCAGCAGCTCCCGCGGGGGGGGCTTGAATGAGCAGTTCTTC. Full variable domain (remainder filled in from reference TRBV11-2 and TRBJ2-1): EAGVAQSPRYKIIEKRQSVAFWCNPISGHATLYWYQQILGQGPKLLIQFQNNGVVDDSQLPKDRFSAERLKGVDSTLKIQPAKLEDSAVYLCASSSRGGGLNEQFFGPGTRLTVL.

This sequence joins TRBV11-2 and TRBJ2-5; the match to TRBD2 covers 15 bases. CDR3 length: 18 amino acids. The germline CDR1 and CDR2 sequences are SGHAT and FQNNGV. The V and J ends lost 5 bases and 0 bases, in that order; junction bases with no gene match: 7. The CDR3 bases are TGTGCCAGCAGCCCCGGGACTAGCGGGGGGCTAAACCAAGAGACCCAGTACTTC. Translating gives CASSPGTSGGLNQETQYF.

The V and J genes are TRBV19 and TRBJ1-1, with TRBD1 identical over 11 bases. The germline V gene has CDR1 LNHDA and CDR2 SQIVND (reference sequence). CDR3 size: 13 residues. J lost 4 bases, V lost 8 bases, and 3 bases had no gene match. The CDR3 is CASGTGGGTEAFF. CDR3 nucleotide sequence: TGTGCCAGTGGGACAGGGGGAGGCACTGAAGCTTTCTTT. The full variable domain, in which reference TRBV19 and TRBJ1-1 provide the parts outside the CDR3, is DGGITQSPKYLFRKEGQNVTLSCEQNLNHDAMYWYRQDPGQGLRLIYYSQIVNDFQKGDIAEGYSVSREKKESFPLTVTSAQKNPTAFYLCASGTGGGTEAFFGQGTRLTVV.

CDR3 loop: CASSVLAGVITDTQYF. The CDR3 coding sequence is TGTGCCAGCAGCGTGCTAGCGGGGGTGATCACAGATACGCAGTATTTT. V and J are TRBV9 and TRBJ2-3, with 10 bases identical to TRBD2. The V and J ends lost 2 bases and 2 bases, in that order; junction bases with no gene match: 5. This CDR3 is built from 16 residues. Germline V gene lookup returns CDR1 SGDLS and CDR2 YYNGEE. Supplemented by reference TRBV9 and TRBJ2-3, the full variable domain reads DSGVTQTPKHLITATGQRVTLRCSPRSGDLSVYWYQQSLDQGLQFLIQYYNGEERAKGNILERFSAQQFPDLHSELNLSSLELGDSALYFCASSVLAGVITDTQYFGPGTRLTVL.

The chain employs TRBV9 and TRBJ2-5, with TRBD1 identical over 8 bases. Germline-derived CDR1 and CDR2 are SGDLS and YYNGEE. The CDR3 extends over 16 amino acids. Trimming at V came to 2 bases and at J to 1 base, leaving 7 bases not matched to a gene. In DNA, the CDR3 is TGTGCCAGCAGCGTCTTCCAGGGGGCCTCCCAAGAGACCCAGTACTTC. It translates to CASSVFQGASQETQYF.

The V and J genes are TRBV5-1 and TRBJ1-1; TRBD1 matches at 7 bases. CDR1 is SGHRS and CDR2 is YFSETQ in the germline V gene. J gave up 1 base and V 3 bases, and 3 bases lay outside the gene matches. The CDR3 is made up of 14 amino acids. CDR3 amino acids: CASSSTGRNTEAFF. In DNA form, the CDR3 reads TGCGCCAGCAGCTCGACAGGGCGGAACACTGAAGCTTTCTTT.

The rearrangement joins TRBV9 to TRBJ2-1; 9 nucleotides agree with TRBD2. V dropped 3 bases and J dropped 6; count of bases not matched to a gene: 7. Germline lookup yields CDR1 SGDLS and CDR2 YYNGEE. This CDR3 has 15 residues. As DNA, the CDR3 is TGTGCCAGCAGCGCCCGCGGGGGGGCCCTCAATGAGCAGTTCTTC. The encoded protein is CASSARGGALNEQFF.

The chain carries TRBV18 and TRBJ2-2; the match to TRBD1 covers 9 bases. J lost 4 bases, V lost 1 base, and 10 bases had no gene match. The CDR3 contains 18 residues. Germline lookup yields CDR1 KGHSH and CDR2 LQKENI. The CDR3 reads CASSPRIQGAGSTGELFF. In DNA form, the CDR3 reads TGTGCCAGCTCACCACGGATACAGGGGGCAGGGAGCACCGGGGAGCTGTTTTTT.

The chain links TRBV4-1 to TRBJ1-2, with D hard to call. Looked up from germline, CDR1 is MGHRA and CDR2 is YSYEKL. V shed 6 bases and J shed 3 bases, with 8 bases lying between them. This CDR3 region has 12 residues. This CDR3 reads CASSPDYYGYTF. The CDR3 DNA is TGCGCCAGCAGTCCCGACTACTATGGCTACACCTTC.

The chain joins TRBV19 to TRBJ1-4, with D unresolved. Germline assignment: CDR1 LNHDA and CDR2 SQIVND (reference sequence). This CDR3 is built from 12 residues. Trimming cost V 5 bases and J 8 bases, with 9 bases left between them. The CDR3 DNA follows: TGTGCCAGTAGTCCCGCTGGCGAAAAACTGTTTTTT. Its translation: CASSPAGEKLFF.

V gene TRBV10-1 combines with J gene TRBJ2-3, with 11 bases that match TRBD2. CDR1 and CDR2 from the germline V gene are WNHNN and SYGVQD (reference sequence). V trimming: 2 bases; J trimming: 4 bases; junction bases outside the gene matches: 2. The CDR3 length is 15 residues. The CDR3 DNA follows: TGCGCCAGCAGTGAGACTAGCGGGGGAGCAGATACGCAGTATTTT. It codes for CASSETSGGADTQYF.

This sequence joins TRBV6-1 and TRBJ2-2, with 8 bases aligning to TRBD1. The CDR3 totals 15 residues. Germline CDR1 is MNHNS and CDR2 is SASEGT. Unmatched junction bases numbered 8, after V lost 8 bases and J lost 3 bases. The CDR3 bases are TGTGCCAGCGGCAGGGACAGGCAAGACACCGGGGAGCTGTTTTTT. Translating it yields CASGRDRQDTGELFF.

V is TRBV27 and J is TRBJ1-3; the D gene is possibly TRBD1 (6 bases). The CDR3 runs to 16 residues. Germline V gene lookup returns CDR1 MNHEY and CDR2 SMNVEV (reference sequence). V was pared by 0 bases and J by 2 bases, with 11 bases between. In DNA, the CDR3 is TGTGCCAGCAGTTTATCGGGGGGGGCGGCTGGAAACACCATATATTTT. This translates into CASSLSGGAAGNTIYF.

This chain connects TRBV15 to TRBJ1-3; D is possibly TRBD1 (5 bases). Trimming shortened V by 3 bases and J by 4 bases, and 10 bases separated the two germline ends. The CDR3 consists of 14 residues. Germline V lookup: CDR1 LNHNV, CDR2 YYDKDF (reference sequence). The CDR3 DNA is TGTGCCACCAGCAGGGAGGGGTCCGGAAACACCATATATTTT. It yields the protein CATSREGSGNTIYF.

A few counts support this clone. The chain is built from TRBV6-4 and TRBJ2-2, with TRBD2 identical over 11 bases. In germline, CDR1 is MRHNA, CDR2 SNTAGT. The CDR3 spans 16 residues. After removal of 5 bases from V and 1 base from J, the junction contained 3 bases not matched to a gene. The CDR3 DNA sequence: TGTGCCAGCAGTCAAACTAGCGGGAGGAACACCGGGGAGCTGTTTTTT. This translates into CASSQTSGRNTGELFF.

The V and J genes are TRBV7-3 and TRBJ2-3, with a possible D match to TRBD1 (5 bases). The CDR3 sequence is 15 residues long. CDR1 is SGHTA, CDR2 FQGTGA, per germline. Trimming stripped 1 base from V and 7 bases from J, with 15 bases between. CDR3 DNA sequence: TGTGCCAGCAGCTTAAACGACTGGGGCACGAATACGCAGTATTTT. This gives the protein CASSLNDWGTNTQYF.

This clone was observed a handful of times. The chain recombines TRBV2 with TRBJ2-5; D gene uncertain. Germline V lookup: CDR1 SNHLY, CDR2 FYNNEI. CDR3 length: 13 residues. Trimming took off 4 bases at V and 1 base at J, with 7 bases between the two ends. The CDR3 loop is CASSALSQETQYF. CDR3 coding DNA: TGTGCCAGCAGTGCCCTGTCCCAAGAGACCCAGTACTTC.

CDR3 sequence: CASGLTGRRNTEAFF. The CDR3 DNA is TGTGCTAGTGGATTGACAGGGCGGAGAAACACTGAAGCTTTCTTT. V usage is TRBV12-5 and J usage is TRBJ1-1, with 7 bases that match TRBD1. Germline loops: CDR1 LGHNT, CDR2 FRNRAP. The CDR3 is 15 residues long. The junction had 9 bases not matched to a gene; V was cut back by 6 bases and J by 2 bases.

The sample holds a few counts of this clone. The J gene is TRBJ2-5, the V gene TRBV7-9; 8 bases match TRBD1. The CDR3 spans 13 residues. The trim removed 5 bases at V and 4 bases at J, leaving 3 bases unmatched. Germline-derived CDR1 and CDR2 are SEHNR and FQNEAQ (reference sequence). The CDR3 here is CASSTQGGETQYF. DNA of the CDR3: TGTGCCAGCAGCACACAGGGGGGAGAGACCCAGTACTTC.

The chain couples TRBV14 to TRBJ1-2; 7 bases line up with TRBD1. V shed 4 bases, J shed 8 bases, and the junction held 7 bases outside the gene matches. Germline V lookup: CDR1 SGHDN, CDR2 FVKESK. The CDR3 loop spans 13 amino acids. The CDR3 DNA reads as TGTGCCAGCAGCCCGCAACAGGGGAGCGGCTACACCTTC. This gives the protein CASSPQQGSGYTF.

This clone was counted a single time. This CDR3 reads CASSLTENYEQYF. CDR3 coding DNA: TGCGCCAGCAGCTTGACCGAGAACTACGAGCAGTACTTC. V is TRBV5-1 and J is TRBJ2-7, with D unresolved. V lost 1 base and J 3 bases, leaving 8 bases between the germline ends. The CDR3 extends over 13 amino acids. CDR1 and CDR2 (germline): SGHRS, YFSETQ.